The 8 T cell receptor beta chains given below trace back to one sample, sequenced in a study of T-cell memory formation after mild COVID-19. TCRdb itself ran the 5' RACE reads through MiXCR, one entry per CDR3 protein. The data hold fewer than 550,000 distinct CDR3 sequences, with around 18% observed a single time. Sequencing was performed on PBMCs or a T cell subset sorted from them (not recorded which). The receptors originated from an adult woman who had mild COVID-19 (a few samples of this study predate the infection). Cell type and time point are not known.

This clonotype appeared a few times. The chain has TRBV11-3 and TRBJ2-3, with 10 positions matching TRBD2. The germline CDR1 and CDR2 sequences are SGHNT and YENEEA. V shed 2 bases and J 4 bases; nucleotides not matched to a gene: 6. CDR3 length equals 16 residues. The CDR3 bases are TGTGCCAGCAGCTTAAGAGCGGGAGGGGAGGCAGATACGCAGTATTTT. This codes for CASSLRAGGEADTQYF.

A few counts support this clonotype. V is TRBV5-1 and J is TRBJ2-3, with D unclear. This CDR3 has 15 residues. Per germline, CDR1 SGHRS and CDR2 YFSETQ. The V gene lost 4 bases and the J gene lost 0 bases, with 12 bases spanning the gap. The CDR3 DNA follows: TGCGCCAGCAGCCCCCCCGATGGGAGCACAGATACGCAGTATTTT. This gives the protein CASSPPDGSTDTQYF. The full variable domain, in which reference TRBV5-1 and TRBJ2-3 provide the parts outside the CDR3, is KAGVTQTPRYLIKTRGQQVTLSCSPISGHRSVSWYQQTPGQGLQFLFEYFSETQRNKGNFPGRFSGRQFSNSRSEMNVSTLELGDSALYLCASSPPDGSTDTQYFGPGTRLTVL.

The chain uses TRBV29-1 and TRBJ2-2; 8 bases match TRBD1. The CDR3 loop spans 16 amino acids. With V trimmed by 4 bases and J by 4 bases, 11 bases remained unmatched. CDR1 and CDR2 (germline): SQVTM, ANQGSEA. CDR3 amino acids: CSVVDRASDSTGELFF. The CDR3 coding sequence is TGCAGCGTTGTGGACAGGGCGTCGGATTCCACCGGGGAGCTGTTTTTT.

The rearrangement links TRBV6-5 to TRBJ2-3; D possibly corresponds to TRBD2 (6 bases). V gave up 6 bases and J gave up 2 bases, with 12 bases separating them. CDR1 is MNHEY, CDR2 SVGAGI, per germline. This CDR3 contains 14 residues. Written as DNA, the CDR3 is TGTGCCAGCAGGCTCCGGGGGAACACAGATACGCAGTATTTT. It is translated as CASRLRGNTDTQYF.

This clonotype was observed a few times. The V call is TRBV7-9, the J call TRBJ2-2; TRBD1 is a possible D gene (6 bases). V was pared by 4 bases and J by 3 bases, with 12 bases between. Germline CDR1 SEHNR, CDR2 FQNEAQ (reference sequence). CDR3 length equals 15 residues. For the CDR3, the DNA is TGTGCCAGCAGCTCAGTGAACAGGGACACCGGGGAGCTGTTTTTT. It translates to CASSSVNRDTGELFF.

The V call is TRBV9, the J call TRBJ2-3; D might be TRBD1 or TRBD2, each matching 5 bases. CDR1 is SGDLS and CDR2 is YYNGEE in the germline V gene. This CDR3 region has 13 residues. V shed 8 bases and J shed 4 bases, with 14 bases lying between them. In DNA, the CDR3 is TGTGCCAGTGACAGAGGGTCCCCAGATACGCAGTATTTT. It specifies CASDRGSPDTQYF.

The table lists this clonotype with a few counts. This sequence joins TRBV12-3 or TRBV12-4 and TRBJ1-1; the D gene is possibly TRBD1 (6 bases). Trimming took 3 bases from V and 11 from J, leaving 16 bases between them. This CDR3 is 13 amino acids long. The CDR3 sequence: CASSFGGPGGAFF. The CDR3 DNA reads TGTGCCAGCAGTTTCGGGGGGCCAGGTGGTGCTTTCTTT.

The V and J genes are TRBV20-1 and TRBJ1-4, with 9 bases lining up with TRBD1. Germline CDR1 reads DFQATT; CDR2 reads SNEGSKA (reference sequence). The ends lost 3 bases at V and 5 bases at J; junction bases unmatched: 7. This CDR3 is built from 15 residues. CDR3 loop: CSASGPDRGNEKLFF. The CDR3 DNA sequence: TGCAGTGCTAGCGGCCCAGACAGGGGGAATGAAAAACTGTTTTTT.